The text below deals with one TCR beta chain. Antigen specificity is unknown. Repertoires were generated with immunoSEQ multiplex PCR, while TCRdb's copy carries only in-frame clones and drops some. Seen here are 90,000 to 95,000 clones, around 90% observed once, and the top ten hold roughly 15%. This sample is part of a study of T cells in localized non-small cell lung cancer. General observations from the study: Uninvolved adjacent lung had higher T cell clonality than tumor and all other tissues. The study linked higher blood T cell density to longer overall survival. Because sequencing included only one region (of the tumor), heterogeneity remains possible.

The CDR3 is 18 residues long. The TCR sequence derives from a man aged 40 to 70 with stage I squamous cell lung carcinoma. Sample: peripheral blood, taken before any cancer treatment. This chain links TRBV21-1 with TRBJ2-4. TRBV21-1 is given as a pseudogene. CDR3 protein: CASSKGDRNCLAKNIQYF. The DNA of the CDR3 is TGTGCCAGCAGCAAAGGGGATCGAAACTGTCTAGCCAAAAACATTCAGTACTTC.